This passage covers 5 T cell receptor beta chains from one sample sequenced in a study of T cell responses to AZD1222 COVID-19 vaccine. Sequencing was performed with immunoSEQ multiplex PCR; in TCRdb, only in-frame clones are kept and a portion is missing. The table has roughly 180,000 clones, 90% seen once. The sequencing used peripheral blood, collected on day 0 of AZD1222 vaccination. Receptors originate from an adult in good health.

This sequence joins TRBV3-1 (or the pseudogene TRBV3-2) and TRBJ1-2, with D perhaps TRBD1 (6 bases). V gave up 1 base and J gave up 6 bases, with 12 bases separating them. CDR1 is LGHDT, CDR2 YNNKEL, per germline (reference sequence). This CDR3 comprises 14 residues. The CDR3 DNA reads TGTGCCAGCAGCCAAGGGGGAGGGGGGCATGGCTACACCTTC. Translating gives CASSQGGGGHGYTF.

This chain links TRBV15 with TRBJ1-5, with D possibly being TRBD1 (6 bases). CDR1 and CDR2 from the germline V gene are LNHNV and YYDKDF (reference sequence). V was clipped by 0 bases and J by 0 bases, with 6 bases between them. The CDR3 consists of 15 residues. CDR3 in DNA: TGTGCCACCAGCAGAGAACAGGGTAGCAATCAGCCCCAGCATTTT. Its translation: CATSREQGSNQPQHF.

J is TRBJ1-2 and V is TRBV12-5; D uncertain. Germline lookup yields CDR1 LGHNT and CDR2 FRNRAP. This CDR3 contains 12 residues. V dropped 2 bases and J dropped 8 bases, with 9 bases sitting between them. CDR3 DNA: TGTGCTAGTGGTTTGTCAATTATAGGCTACACCTTC. Its protein product is CASGLSIIGYTF.

The chain joins TRBV7-2 to TRBJ2-7, with a tentative D call TRBD2 (6 bases). Germline values: CDR1 SGHTA, CDR2 FQGNSA. The germline V and J ends were trimmed by 5 bases and 0 bases, with 11 bases remaining between them. CDR3 length: 14 residues. Here the CDR3 reads CASSAAGTSYEQYF. The CDR3 DNA is TGTGCCAGCAGCGCCGCGGGGACCTCCTACGAGCAGTACTTC.

The chain links TRBV7-8 to TRBJ1-2, with 8 bases fitting TRBD1. V lost 5 bases, J lost 4 bases, and 6 bases stayed unmatched. This CDR3 has 14 residues. Germline assignment: CDR1 SGHVS and CDR2 FQNEAQ. CDR3 loop: CASSPQGGIYGYTF. The CDR3 DNA sequence: TGTGCCAGCAGCCCACAGGGGGGTATCTATGGCTACACCTTC.